The rows below give T cell receptor beta chains drawn from one sample of a study of CD8 T cells in Susac syndrome. A single record per CDR3 protein comes from TCRdb applying MiXCR to the immunoSEQ multiplex PCR reads. The sample carries about 190,000 distinct CDR3 sequences, approximately 96% recorded once. Sequencing used CD4+ T cells from PBMCs. These receptors all stem from a human donor with Susac syndrome. CDR3s include the opening cysteine and the closing phenylalanine or tryptophan. Each record gives: CDR3 length, clone size, D gene, J gene, V gene, CDR3 protein, CDR3 DNA. A D gene is named only where the DNA matches it firmly. A row's size may be missing; if present it is once, few, many or a size class.

16 | . | . | TRBJ2-1 | TRBV3-1 | CASSQGPGSGDNEQFF | TGTGCCAGCAGCCAAGGCCCCGGGAGTGGAGACAATGAGCAGTTCTTC
13 | . | . | TRBJ1-1 | TRBV30 | CAWSVALNTEAFF | TGTGCCTGGAGTGTAGCCTTGAACACTGAAGCTTTCTTT
14 | . | . | TRBJ1-2 | TRBV12-3/TRBV12-4 | CASSRLLGTYGYTF | TGTGCCAGCAGCCGTCTCCTGGGTACTTATGGCTACACCTTC
15 | . | . | TRBJ2-7 | TRBV6-5 | CASSQLAGVVDEQYF | TGTGCCAGCAGTCAACTAGCTGGGGTTGTCGACGAGCAGTACTTC
11 | once | . | TRBJ1-3 | TRBV30 | CAWGPGNTIYF | TGTGCCTGGGGCCCGGGAAACACCATATATTTT
13 | . | . | TRBJ2-7 | TRBV12-3/TRBV12-4 | CASSFPGFYEQYF | TGTGCCAGCAGTTTCCCGGGTTTCTACGAGCAGTACTTC
15 | . | TRBD1 | TRBJ2-5 | TRBV6-2/TRBV6-3 | CASSPAEGGRETQYF | TGTGCCAGCAGCCCAGCGGAAGGGGGCCGGGAGACCCAGTACTTC
14 | . | TRBD1 | TRBJ2-2 | TRBV6-5 | CASSYSTGAGELFF | TGTGCCAGCAGTTACTCTACAGGGGCCGGGGAGCTGTTTTTT
15 | once | TRBD1 | TRBJ2-7 | TRBV9 | CASSPSGTGWYEQYF | TGTGCCAGCAGCCCCTCCGGGACAGGGTGGTACGAGCAGTACTTC
13 | once | . | TRBJ1-5 | TRBV7-6 | CASSLNVNQPQHF | TGTGCCAGCAGCTTAAATGTTAATCAGCCCCAGCATTTT
13 | once | TRBD2 | TRBJ2-7 | TRBV7-6 | CASSKTSGYEQYF | TGTGCCAGCAGCAAGACTAGCGGCTACGAGCAGTACTTC
17 | . | . | TRBJ1-1 | TRBV7-8 | CASTSRSSTLMNTEAFF | TGTGCCAGCACTTCCCGGTCCTCTACACTCATGAACACTGAAGCTTTCTTT
16 | . | TRBD1 | TRBJ2-5 | TRBV20-1 | CSARDPMTGWQETQYF | TGCAGTGCTAGAGACCCGATGACAGGGTGGCAAGAGACCCAGTACTTC
17 | . | TRBD1 | TRBJ1-6 | TRBV6-1 | CASSEGQGSSYNSPLHF | TGTGCCAGCAGTGAAGGACAGGGGAGCTCCTATAATTCACCCCTCCACTTT
14 | . | . | TRBJ1-1 | TRBV4-1 | CASSRVVLDTEAFF | TGCGCCAGCAGCCGGGTTGTTTTAGACACTGAAGCTTTCTTT
15 | . | TRBD1 | TRBJ2-3 | TRBV7-6 | CASSLGVTGADTQYF | TGTGCCAGCAGCTTAGGGGTGACAGGGGCAGATACGCAGTATTTT
14 | . | TRBD1 | TRBJ2-3 | TRBV2 | CATRQGTGTDTQYF | TGTGCCACGAGACAGGGCACAGGCACAGATACGCAGTATTTT
17 | . | TRBD2 | TRBJ2-4 | TRBV6-1 | CASMRTSGGLAKNIQYF | TGTGCCAGCATGCGGACTAGCGGGGGTCTAGCCAAAAACATTCAGTACTTC
15 | . | TRBD2 | TRBJ2-7 | TRBV7-2 | CASSLGLAGTYEQYF | TGTGCCAGCAGCTTAGGACTAGCGGGGACCTACGAGCAGTACTTC
14 | . | . | TRBJ2-7 | TRBV30 | CAWSVLRDLYEQYF | TGTGCCTGGAGTGTACTACGAGATCTCTACGAGCAGTACTTC
12 | . | TRBD1 | TRBJ1-4 | TRBV29-1 | CSVVGQARKLFF | TGCAGCGTTGTGGGACAGGCAAGAAAACTGTTTTTT
13 | . | TRBD2 | TRBJ2-7 | TRBV5-1 | CASSGTRDDEQYF | TGCGCCAGCAGCGGGACTAGAGACGACGAGCAGTACTTC